What follows are 26 T cell receptor beta chains derived from one specimen sequenced in a study of blood T cells in healthy people across ages. Then a second PCR, running about 6 to 12 cycles, was carried out with a sample-barcoded 5' primer and a J-beta primer mix. Via MiXCR, TCRdb re-called the 5' RACE reads, giving one row per CDR3 protein. The sample lists roughly 1,300,000 distinct CDR3 sequences, approximately 63% occurring once. Material for sequencing was blood. These receptors were taken from a young man in good health.

This sequence joins TRBV6-1 and TRBJ2-4, with D possibly being TRBD1 (6 bases). The J call may be incorrect, as the DNA end agrees better with TRBJ2-7. CDR3 length: 15 residues. Looked up from germline, CDR1 is MNHNS and CDR2 is SASEGT. The CDR3 is CASSERGTPLREQYF. The CDR3 nucleotides read TGTGCCAGCAGTGAACGAGGGACACCACTCCGCGAGCAGTACTTC.

This clonotype came up a few times. V usage is TRBV20-1 and J usage is TRBJ1-1; the D is unclear. There are 13 residues in the CDR3. Trimming left V 5 bases short and J 1 base short, with 11 bases between. The germline CDR1 and CDR2 sequences are DFQATT and SNEGSKA (reference sequence). CDR3 DNA: TGCAGTGCTGAAAGGACGGGGAACACTGAAGCTTTCTTT. Its protein is CSAERTGNTEAFF.

The gene calls are TRBV13 and TRBJ1-2, with unresolved D. The CDR3 has 13 residues. Germline V gene data show CDR1 as PRHDT and CDR2 as FYEKMQ (reference sequence). Trimming removed 4 bases at V and 3 bases at J, with 9 bases between. The CDR3, as DNA: TGTGCCAGCAGCTCACCCGCTGACTATGGCTACACCTTC. It encodes CASSSPADYGYTF.

DNA of the CDR3: TGTGCCAGCAGTTACGAGACACATCAAGAGACCCAGTACTTC. As protein: CASSYETHQETQYF. The J gene is TRBJ2-5, the V gene TRBV6-5; unclear D gene. The CDR3 consists of 14 residues. The germline V and J ends were trimmed by 2 bases and 2 bases, with 9 bases remaining between them. Looked up from germline, CDR1 is MNHEY and CDR2 is SVGAGI.

The sample holds a few counts of this clonotype. This rearrangement joins TRBV10-3 to TRBJ1-2, with 8 bases that match TRBD1. J gave up 4 bases and V 5 bases, and 6 bases lay outside the gene matches. The CDR3 is 14 residues long. From germline, CDR1 is ENHRY and CDR2 SYGVKD. CDR3 nucleotide sequence: TGTGCCATCAGTTCCCGGGACAGGACCTATGGCTACACCTTC. It encodes CAISSRDRTYGYTF.

In this sample, this clonotype turned up once. The rearrangement uses TRBV4-3 and TRBJ2-7, with a tentative D call TRBD2 (6 bases). Germline lookup yields CDR1 LGHNA and CDR2 YSLEER. V gave up 5 bases and J gave up 2 bases, with 19 bases separating them. This CDR3 comprises 16 residues. CDR3 DNA sequence: TGCGCCAGCAGCGAAGCGGGTAGGTCATATACCTACGAGCAGTACTTC. This gives the protein CASSEAGRSYTYEQYF.

The gene calls are TRBV6-5 and TRBJ2-7, with D unclear. This CDR3 has 13 residues. Looked up from germline, CDR1 is MNHEY and CDR2 is SVGAGI. Trimming shortened V by 5 bases and J by 2 bases, and 10 bases separated the two germline ends. For the CDR3, the DNA is TGTGCCAGCAGTCCCACTGACACCTACGAGCAGTACTTC. Translating gives CASSPTDTYEQYF.

The V call is TRBV14, the J call TRBJ1-1; D unclear. Germline CDR1 and CDR2: SGHDN and FVKESK. The CDR3 runs 14 residues. The germline V and J ends were trimmed by 4 bases and 1 base, with 10 bases remaining between them. The CDR3 region has the DNA TGTGCCAGCAGCCCCCGGTGGGGGAACACTGAAGCTTTCTTT. This sequence encodes CASSPRWGNTEAFF.

The chain carries TRBV6-1 and TRBJ2-7; maybe TRBD1 (6 bases). Gene TRBJ2-5 matches the end of the DNA better, so the J call may be wrong. CDR3 length equals 15 residues. Germline assignment: CDR1 MNHNS and CDR2 SASEGT. CDR3 loop: CASSEAWETGVTQYF. The CDR3 DNA reads as TGTGCCAGCAGTGAAGCGTGGGAGACAGGAGTGACCCAGTACTTC.

This clonotype was picked up a small number of times. In DNA, the CDR3 is TGTGCCAGCAGCTCAAGCGCCGGGACAGGGTCCTACGAGCAGTACTTC. Residues: CASSSSAGTGSYEQYF. V is TRBV7-2 and J is TRBJ2-7; TRBD1 matches 9 bases. Trimming took 4 bases from V and 1 from J; bases not matched to a gene: 8. The CDR3 is 16 amino acids. Germline loops: CDR1 SGHTA, CDR2 FQGNSA.

This sequence joins TRBV6-5 and TRBJ2-5, with TRBD1 matching 7 bases. The CDR3 is 15 amino acids. The V gene end was trimmed by 2 bases and the J gene end by 5 bases; junction bases not matched to a gene: 8. Germline CDR1 MNHEY, CDR2 SVGAGI. CDR3 loop: CASSYRDRVFETQYF. The DNA for the CDR3 is TGTGCCAGCAGTTACAGAGACAGGGTTTTTGAGACCCAGTACTTC.

This rearrangement joins TRBV6-1 to TRBJ2-7; no clear D gene. The J call may be faulty, since TRBJ2-5 better matches the DNA end. CDR3 length: 13 residues. CDR1 and CDR2 from the germline V gene are MNHNS and SASEGT. The CDR3 sequence is CASTIWVQETQYF. CDR3 bases: TGTGCCAGCACAATTTGGGTCCAAGAGACCCAGTACTTC.

The J gene is TRBJ2-4, the V gene TRBV5-1, with 10 bases fitting TRBD1. TRBJ2-7 explains the end of the DNA better; the J call may be wrong. The CDR3 consists of 16 residues. Germline V lookup: CDR1 SGHRS, CDR2 YFSETQ. The CDR3 reads CASTTGTGATFYEQYF. The CDR3 region has the DNA TGCGCCAGCACCACCGGGACAGGGGCCACCTTCTACGAGCAGTACTTC.

The gene calls are TRBV20-1 and TRBJ2-1; 10 nucleotides line up with TRBD2. In germline, CDR1 is DFQATT, CDR2 SNEGSKA (reference sequence). This CDR3 comprises 15 residues. Trimming at V came to 6 bases and at J to 0 bases, leaving 5 bases not matched to a gene. In DNA, the CDR3 is TGCAGTGCAAGGACTAGCGGAGGCTCCTACAATGAGCAGTTCTTC. Residues: CSARTSGGSYNEQFF.

This chain uses TRBV2 with TRBJ2-3; D unclear. Germline CDR1 reads SNHLY; CDR2 reads FYNNEI. This CDR3 has 12 residues. Trimming pared 9 bases from V and 3 bases from J, leaving 10 bases between. CDR3 coding DNA: TGTGCCAGTAGACATTCTACAGATACGCAGTATTTT. Its protein product is CASRHSTDTQYF.

Turning to this clonotype: At one end the junction does not follow the germline gene, possibly because of a read error. The chain is built from TRBV5-1 and TRBJ2-1; 12 nucleotides match TRBD1. Germline-derived CDR1 and CDR2 are SGHRS and YFSETQ. The CDR3 is 16 residues long. This CDR3 is CASSLGQGASYNEQFF. For the CDR3, the DNA is TGTGCCAGCAGCTTGGGACAGGGGGCATCCTACAATGAGCAGTTCTTC.

There are a few counts of this clonotype. The chain has TRBV3-1 and TRBJ1-2; 9 bases match TRBD1. Looked up from germline, CDR1 is LGHDT and CDR2 is YNNKEL (reference sequence). The CDR3 has 15 residues. With V trimmed by 5 bases and J by 7 bases, 11 bases remained unmatched. The CDR3 sequence: CASSAQSGTGSGYTF. The CDR3 nucleotides are TGTGCCAGCAGCGCACAATCCGGGACAGGGAGTGGCTACACCTTC. The full variable domain, in which reference TRBV3-1 and TRBJ1-2 provide the parts outside the CDR3, is DTAVSQTPKYLVTQMGNDKSIKCEQNLGHDTMYWYKQDSKKFLKIMFSYNNKELIINETVPNRFSPKSPDKAHLNLHINSLELGDSAVYFCASSAQSGTGSGYTFGSGTRLTVV.

This clonotype is a singleton in its sample. One junction end disagrees with the germline gene, perhaps due to a read error. CDR3 sequence (DNA): TGTGGCAGCAGTTTATGGGCAGGGGGGATACAAGAGACCCAGTACTTC. It is translated as CGSSLWAGGIQETQYF. The V gene is TRBV27, the J gene TRBJ2-5; TRBD1 might be the D (7 bases). The germline CDR1 and CDR2 sequences are MNHEY and SMNVEV (reference sequence). The CDR3 has 16 amino acids.

V gene TRBV25-1 combines with J gene TRBJ1-6; unclear D gene. Trimming took 6 bases from V and 9 from J, leaving 18 bases between them. The CDR3 totals 15 residues. Germline loops: CDR1 MGHDK, CDR2 SYGVNS. The CDR3 nucleotides are TGTGCCAGCAGGGAAACGGAGACCAACGGTTCACCCCTCCACTTT. It encodes CASRETETNGSPLHF. Variable domain in full (rest from reference TRBV25-1 and TRBJ1-6): EADIYQTPRYLVIGTGKKITLECSQTMGHDKMYWYQQDPGMELHLIHYSYGVNSTEKGDLSSESTVSRIRTEHFPLTLESARPSHTSQYLCASRETETNGSPLHFGNGTRLTVT.

This clonotype was observed a few times. The genes are TRBV21-1 and TRBJ2-5; the D call of TRBD1 is as the table states it, not checked on the DNA. TRBV21-1 is labeled a pseudogene. The CDR3 spans 19 residues. CDR3 loop: CASTSIPGDRGLLQETQYF. The CDR3 region has the DNA TGTGCCAGTACTTCAATCCCCGGGGACAGGGGTCTACTTCAAGAGACCCAGTACTTC.

The chain carries TRBV6-4 and TRBJ2-3; 7 bases are shared with TRBD1. The CDR3 covers 15 residues. J gave up 2 bases and V 5 bases, and 7 bases lay outside the gene matches. The V gene's germline CDR1 is MRHNA and CDR2 SNTAGT. Here the CDR3 reads CASSPTGDYTDTQYF. Here the CDR3 DNA reads TGTGCCAGCAGTCCCACAGGGGATTACACAGATACGCAGTATTTT.

The chain joins TRBV30 to TRBJ2-1; TRBD2 is a possible D gene (6 bases). The germline gives CDR1 GTSNPN, CDR2 SVGIG (reference sequence). This CDR3 is 15 amino acids long. Trimming pared 1 base from V and 7 bases from J, leaving 17 bases between. This CDR3 reads CAWSASAAGWNEQFF. CDR3 coding DNA: TGTGCCTGGAGTGCCTCGGCGGCGGGATGGAATGAGCAGTTCTTC. The full variable domain, its missing parts supplied by reference TRBV30 and TRBJ2-1, is SQTIHQWPATLVQPVGSPLSLECTVEGTSNPNLYWYRQAAGRGLQLLFYSVGIGQISSEVPQNLSASRPQDRQFILSSKKLLLSDSGFYLCAWSASAAGWNEQFFGPGTRLTVL.

The V and J genes are TRBV6-1 and TRBJ1-1; D not certain. Germline CDR1 is MNHNS and CDR2 is SASEGT. V was clipped by 6 bases and J by 5 bases, with 16 bases between them. This CDR3 contains 14 residues. The CDR3 loop is CASSRGGGETEAFF. The CDR3 bases are TGTGCCAGCAGCCGAGGAGGCGGAGAGACTGAAGCTTTCTTT.

The chain couples TRBV7-9 to TRBJ2-7; 7 bases are a match to TRBD1. The V segment lost 5 bases and the J segment 3 bases; nucleotides outside the gene matches: 7. This CDR3 has 14 amino acids. Looked up from germline, CDR1 is SEHNR and CDR2 is FQNEAQ (reference sequence). The CDR3 sequence is CASSLDAGGYEQYF. The CDR3 nucleotides are TGTGCCAGCAGCCTAGATGCAGGGGGCTACGAGCAGTACTTC.

V and J are TRBV12-3 or TRBV12-4 and TRBJ1-4; 8 nucleotides agree with TRBD1. CDR3 length: 16 residues. V lost 5 bases, J lost 3 bases, and 8 bases stayed unmatched. CDR3 in DNA: TGTGCCAGCAGTATGGACAGGGCAACTTCTAATGAAAAACTGTTTTTT. It codes for CASSMDRATSNEKLFF.

In nucleotides, the CDR3 is TGCAGTGCTAGAGATTGGGCAACTAATGAAAAACTGTTTTTT. It translates to CSARDWATNEKLFF. J is TRBJ1-4 and V is TRBV20-1; no clear D gene. Trimming took off 0 bases at V and 0 bases at J, with 5 bases between the two ends. Germline assignment: CDR1 DFQATT and CDR2 SNEGSKA (reference sequence). This CDR3 has 14 amino acids.